What follows is one T cell receptor (beta chain) and its context. The length of the CDR3 is 14 residues. With V trimmed by 5 bases and J by 6 bases, 9 bases remained unmatched. Germline CDR1 MNHEY, CDR2 SVGEGT. This entry belongs to a study of blood T cell repertoires in COVID-19. Study overall: Acute-phase and convalescent COVID-19 samples originated in the United States, Italy and Spain.

Original data processing: Estimation of nucleated cell counts was performed using reference gene primer amplification. Assay: immunoSEQ multiplex PCR; the TCRdb copy retains only in-frame clones and omits some. V and J calls and clone size are as listed in that table; D and trimming were resolved from the DNA. The profile shows about 150,000 clones, around 82% of them singletons. Specimen: peripheral blood. J is TRBJ1-1 and V is TRBV6-2 or TRBV6-3; 7 nucleotides align to TRBD1. The receptor was isolated from a man younger than 30 with active or convalescent COVID-19. CDR3 amino acids: CASSTRRGVAEAFF. The CDR3 bases are TGTGCCAGCAGTACCCGCAGGGGGGTGGCTGAAGCTTTCTTT.